Here is one T cell receptor (beta chain) with its context. The sample originates from a study of molecular identifiers for immune sequencing clone quantification. In TCRdb, the PCR reads were re-called with MiXCR into one record per CDR3 protein. The sample lists some 35,000 distinct CDR3 sequences; 19% were seen once. Sequencing was done on a sample of naive CD8+ T cells from blood, with Jurkat cell RNA spiked in. Subset specified: FACS-sorted CD8+CD4-CCR7+CD45RA+ naive T cells. This receptor was obtained from a human donor in good health. Some libraries in this study had Jurkat cell RNA spiked in.

CDR3 nucleotides: TGCGCCAGCAGCCATAACTCCTACAATGAGCAGTTCTTC. Translating gives CASSHNSYNEQFF. The rearrangement links TRBV4-1 to TRBJ2-1; D gene ambiguous. Germline loops: CDR1 MGHRA, CDR2 YSYEKL. The CDR3 runs to 13 residues. V gave up 3 bases and J gave up 0 bases, with 3 bases separating them.